These T cell receptor beta chains were read from a single sample in a study of response to subunit inactivated influenza vaccine. In TCRdb, the RT-PCR reads were re-called with MiXCR into one record per CDR3 protein. The profile shows over 450,000 distinct CDR3 sequences, roughly 13% of them singletons. Sample: PBMCs from blood, taken 40 to 50 days after vaccination. The receptors here all came from a man aged 50-59 years who received an inactivated influenza vaccine. CDR3s include the opening cysteine and the closing phenylalanine or tryptophan. A D gene is named only where the DNA matches it firmly. Only some rows state a clone size, as once, few, many or a class for expanded clones.

TRBV6-5	NA	few	TRBJ1-4	CASSLSQGRRDEKLFF	TGTGCCAGCAGTTTATCGCAGGGAAGGCGTGATGAAAAACTGTTTTTT
TRBV29-1	TRBD1	few	TRBJ2-3	CSVEGQVRTDTQYF	TGCAGCGTTGAGGGACAGGTCAGAACAGATACGCAGTATTTT
TRBV29-1	NA	NA	TRBJ2-3	CSVEGSGGYTDTQYF	TGCAGCGTTGAAGGCTCTGGGGGGTACACAGATACGCAGTATTTT
TRBV5-1	NA	NA	TRBJ1-6	CASSLTPSPAPLHF	TGCGCCAGCAGCTTAACCCCTTCTCCCGCTCCCCTCCACTTT
TRBV5-1	NA	many	TRBJ2-5	CASSLGSDKETQYF	TGCGCCAGCAGCTTGGGTTCAGATAAAGAGACCCAGTACTTC
TRBV25-1	TRBD2	NA	TRBJ2-3	CASSFTGGEDGPDTQYF	TGTGCCAGCAGTTTCACGGGGGGGGAGGATGGGCCAGATACGCAGTATTTT
TRBV28	NA	few	TRBJ1-3	CASSKTGTTNTIYF	TGTGCCAGCAGTAAAACCGGGACAACAAACACCATATATTTT
TRBV20-1	TRBD1	few	TRBJ1-2	CSAKGTGSVNYGYTF	TGCAGTGCTAAGGGGACAGGGTCCGTCAACTATGGCTACACCTTC
TRBV4-3	TRBD1	NA	TRBJ2-5	CASSQAPGGRETQYF	TGCGCCAGCAGCCAAGCCCCAGGGGGACGGGAGACCCAGTACTTC
TRBV28	NA	NA	TRBJ2-7	CASIPRDRSYEQYF	TGTGCCAGCATACCCAGGGATAGATCCTACGAGCAGTACTTC
TRBV6-5	NA	NA	TRBJ1-2	CASSSPGLGQDGYTF	TGTGCCAGCAGTTCCCCGGGACTGGGCCAAGATGGCTACACCTTC
TRBV4-3	NA	NA	TRBJ1-1	CASSQGVGVTEAFF	TGCGCCAGCAGCCAAGGGGTGGGCGTCACTGAAGCTTTCTTT
TRBV14	NA	few	TRBJ1-6	CASSQDRSRVPLHF	TGTGCCAGCAGCCAAGATCGGTCACGGGTACCCCTCCACTTT
TRBV3-1	TRBD2	few	TRBJ2-1	CASSQEAGLGDNEQFF	TGTGCCAGCAGCCAAGAGGCGGGACTAGGGGACAATGAGCAGTTCTTC
TRBV2	NA	NA	TRBJ2-1	CASCSRGSTTSSYNEQFF	TGTGCCAGCTGTTCGAGGGGTTCCACGACGAGCTCCTACAATGAGCAGTTCTTC
TRBV30	NA	NA	TRBJ2-3	CAWSVGGGTDTQYF	TGTGCCTGGAGTGTTGGTGGGGGCACAGATACGCAGTATTTT
TRBV7-2	NA	NA	TRBJ2-6	CASSSTRNSGANVLTF	TGTGCCAGCAGCTCCACCCGGAACTCTGGGGCCAACGTCCTGACTTTC
TRBV6-1	NA	NA	TRBJ2-3	CASSEVVGVTDTQYF	TGTGCCAGCAGTGAAGTGGTAGGTGTAACAGATACGCAGTATTTT
TRBV5-1	NA	few	TRBJ2-7	CASSSTGPYEQYF	TGCGCCAGCAGCTCAACAGGGCCCTACGAGCAGTACTTC
TRBV9	TRBD2	few	TRBJ2-3	CASSPTSGGLTDTQYF	TGTGCCAGCAGCCCGACTAGCGGGGGGTTGACAGATACGCAGTATTTT
TRBV29-1	TRBD2	NA	TRBJ2-5	CSVRTPGLAGGETQYF	TGCAGCGTACGAACCCCGGGACTAGCGGGAGGGGAGACCCAGTACTTC
TRBV11-2	TRBD1	NA	TRBJ2-7	CASSVGTAYEQYF	TGTGCCAGCAGCGTAGGGACAGCCTACGAGCAGTACTTC
TRBV5-1	NA	many	TRBJ2-1	CASSAAGHNEQFF	TGCGCCAGCAGCGCTGCCGGACACAATGAGCAGTTCTTC
TRBV5-1	NA	few	TRBJ2-2	CASSLSAVGTGELFF	TGCGCCAGCAGCTTGTCGGCCGTTGGCACCGGGGAGCTGTTTTTT
TRBV20-1	NA	many	TRBJ2-7	CSARGPVRVYEQYF	TGCAGTGCTCGCGGTCCAGTCCGCGTCTACGAGCAGTACTTC
TRBV5-1	NA	NA	TRBJ1-1	CASSWGGENTEAFF	TGCGCCAGCAGCTGGGGAGGGGAGAACACTGAAGCTTTCTTT
TRBV20-1	TRBD2	many	TRBJ2-5	CSEFSGGRETQYF	TGCAGTGAATTCTCGGGGGGGCGAGAGACCCAGTACTTC
TRBV29-1	TRBD1	NA	TRBJ2-7	CSVAYRGRSSYEQYF	TGCAGCGTTGCCTACAGGGGGCGTTCCTCCTACGAGCAGTACTTC
TRBV11-2	NA	few	TRBJ1-1	CASSFSVDTEAFF	TGTGCCAGCAGCTTTTCTGTCGACACGGAAGCTTTCTTT
TRBV3-1	NA	few	TRBJ2-1	CASSQVVTTNEQFF	TGTGCCAGCAGCCAAGTAGTGACCACTAATGAGCAGTTCTTC
TRBV6-2/TRBV6-3	NA	NA	TRBJ1-6	CASISEGSLPPLHF	TGTGCCAGCATCTCCGAGGGATCCCTTCCACCCCTCCACTTT
TRBV9	NA	NA	TRBJ1-2	CASSATQGYYGYTF	TGTGCCAGCAGCGCGACACAGGGCTACTATGGCTACACCTTC
TRBV7-9	NA	few	TRBJ2-7	CASSSTIINYEQYF	TGTGCCAGCAGCTCCACCATTATTAACTACGAGCAGTACTTC
TRBV7-2	NA	NA	TRBJ1-1	CASSFARQSEAFF	TGTGCCAGCAGCTTTGCCCGTCAGTCTGAAGCTTTCTTT
TRBV10-3	TRBD1	few	TRBJ1-4	CAIGTGDNEKLFF	TGTGCCATTGGGACAGGGGATAATGAAAAACTGTTTTTT
TRBV18	TRBD1	few	TRBJ1-1	CASSPEARQGTEAFF	TGTGCCAGCTCACCGGAAGCTCGACAGGGCACTGAAGCTTTCTTT
TRBV7-2	NA	NA	TRBJ2-4	CASSLDGGKAKNIQYF	TGTGCCAGCAGCTTAGATGGGGGGAAAGCCAAAAACATTCAGTACTTC
TRBV5-1	NA	NA	TRBJ2-2	CASRTTGNTGELFF	TGCGCCAGCAGGACGACAGGGAACACCGGGGAGCTGTTTTTT
TRBV2	NA	few	TRBJ2-7	CASSAVPSYEQYF	TGTGCCAGCAGTGCGGTTCCCTCCTACGAGCAGTACTTC
TRBV12-3/TRBV12-4	NA	few	TRBJ2-5	CASSHDSQETQYF	TGTGCCAGCAGCCACGACAGCCAAGAGACCCAGTACTTC
TRBV7-2	NA	NA	TRBJ1-2	CASSARQNLNYGYTF	TGTGCCAGCAGCGCGAGACAAAATTTGAACTATGGCTACACCTTC
TRBV5-1	NA	few	TRBJ2-3	CASRNRAGDTQYF	TGCGCCAGCAGAAATAGGGCTGGAGATACGCAGTATTTT
TRBV4-3	NA	NA	TRBJ2-5	CASSQELAQGRETQYF	TGCGCCAGCAGCCAAGAGCTGGCCCAGGGGAGAGAGACCCAGTACTTC
TRBV7-3	TRBD2	many	TRBJ2-3	CASSLWGGDGDTQYF	TGTGCCAGCAGCTTATGGGGGGGGGACGGAGATACGCAGTATTTT
TRBV28	NA	few	TRBJ2-3	CASSLRGSTDTQYF	TGTGCCAGCAGCTTGAGAGGGAGCACAGATACGCAGTATTTT
TRBV3-1	NA	few	TRBJ2-7	CASSQAPGRSYEQYF	TGTGCCAGCAGCCAAGCCCCGGGACGGTCCTACGAGCAGTACTTC
TRBV12-3/TRBV12-4	TRBD1	few	TRBJ2-2	CASSKARQGTGELFF	TGTGCCAGCAGCAAGGCCCGACAGGGTACCGGGGAGCTGTTTTTT
TRBV10-3	TRBD2	NA	TRBJ2-1	CAISDRSGGNYNEQFF	TGTGCCATCAGCGACCGTAGCGGGGGGAACTACAATGAGCAGTTCTTC
TRBV2	NA	few	TRBJ1-6	CASRTVAPLHF	TGTGCCAGCCGGACAGTGGCACCCCTCCACTTT